Each of the 3 T cell receptor beta chains below was sequenced from the same sample in a study of OX40 agonist ivuxolimab in advanced cancers. TCRdb keeps only in-frame clones here, not all; method: immunoSEQ multiplex PCR. The table includes 10,000 to 13,000 clones, less than 90% detected once. Sample: CD4+ or CD8+ T cells sorted from blood, taken in a trial of the OX40 agonist ivuxolimab. All receptors come from an adult with an advanced solid tumor such as melanoma, head and neck, liver or kidney cancer.

The J gene is TRBJ2-5, the V gene TRBV5-4; 7 nucleotides align to TRBD1. V dropped 4 bases and J dropped 3; count of bases not matched to a gene: 9. In germline, CDR1 is SGHNT, CDR2 YYREEE (reference sequence). The CDR3 runs 15 residues. Here the CDR3 DNA reads TGTGCCAGCAGCCTGACCGGGACAGCTAAAGAGACCCAGTACTTC. Translation: CASSLTGTAKETQYF. The whole variable domain, remainder taken from reference TRBV5-4 and TRBJ2-5, is ETGVTQSPTHLIKTRGQQVTLRCSSQSGHNTVSWYQQALGQGPQFIFQYYREEENGRGNFPPRFSGLQFPNYSSELNVNALELDDSALYLCASSLTGTAKETQYFGPGTRLLVL.

The DNA for the CDR3 is TGTGCCAGCAGCAAACCCGGGGGTGAAAAACTGTTTTTT. Residues: CASSKPGGEKLFF. The chain carries TRBV7-9 and TRBJ1-4; perhaps TRBD1 as D (5 bases). The CDR3 is 13 amino acids. Looked up from germline, CDR1 is SEHNR and CDR2 is FQNEAQ (reference sequence). Trimming shortened V by 5 bases and J by 7 bases, and 11 bases separated the two germline ends.

A note on this clone: With a much larger clone just one base away, this may be a read error. The chain couples TRBV5-8 to TRBJ1-1; D gene uncertain. Trimming took 3 bases from V and 1 from J, leaving 1 base between them. Germline-derived CDR1 and CDR2 are SGHTS and YDEGEE. The CDR3 covers 11 residues. CDR3 amino acids: CASSWNTEAFF. The CDR3 coding sequence is TGTGCCAGCAGCTGGAACACTGAAGCTTTCTTT.